This T cell receptor beta chain came from a study of cytotoxic CD8 clonotypes in ibrutinib-treated CLL. Germline loops: CDR1 SQVTM, CDR2 ANQGSEA. With 6 bases clipped from V and 5 bases from J, the junction kept 6 bases outside the gene matches. The CDR3 totals 14 residues. The repertoire was sequenced with immunoSEQ multiplex PCR; TCRdb's copy has only in-frame clones and lacks some. The sample contains more than 200,000 clones, about three quarters of which appear only once. The sequences come from PBMCs, collected after 24 months of ibrutinib treatment. The chain links TRBV29-1 to TRBJ2-7; 14 positions match TRBD2. This receptor was obtained from a human donor with chronic lymphocytic leukemia. CDR3 bases: TGCAGCGTCGGGACTAGCGGGAGCAACGACGAGCAGTACTTC. Amino acid sequence: CSVGTSGSNDEQYF.